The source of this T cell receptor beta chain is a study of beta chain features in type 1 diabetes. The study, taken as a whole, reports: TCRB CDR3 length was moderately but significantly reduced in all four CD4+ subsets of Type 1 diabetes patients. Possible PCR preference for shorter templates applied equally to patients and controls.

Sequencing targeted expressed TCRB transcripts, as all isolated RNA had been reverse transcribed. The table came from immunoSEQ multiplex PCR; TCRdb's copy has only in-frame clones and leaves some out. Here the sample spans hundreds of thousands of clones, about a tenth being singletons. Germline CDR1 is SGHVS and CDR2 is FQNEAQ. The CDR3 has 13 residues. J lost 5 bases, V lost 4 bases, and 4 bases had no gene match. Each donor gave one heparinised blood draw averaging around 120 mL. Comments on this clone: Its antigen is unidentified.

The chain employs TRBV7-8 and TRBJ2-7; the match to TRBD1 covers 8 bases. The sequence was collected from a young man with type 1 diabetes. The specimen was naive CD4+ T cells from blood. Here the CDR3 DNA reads TGTGCCAGCAGCTACGGACAGGGACACGAGCAGTACTTC. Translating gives CASSYGQGHEQYF.